This note documents a single T cell receptor beta chain sequence. Its recognized antigen is unknown. No clone much larger than this one lies a single base away; base qualities are absent. These data are taken from a study of blood T cell repertoires in COVID-19 (dated by TCRdb to 2018 to 2020). Concerning the study at large: The collaborator samples originated in the United States, Italy and Spain and spanned the acute and convalescent phases of COVID-19. The repertoires were released in a freely available public database meant as a resource for research on the immune response to SARS-CoV-2. Where available, HLA class I and class II types were taken from metadata supplied by the sample provider and were not determined by assay-based typing. The sample metadata nearly always contained a de-identified subject ID, COVID-19 status, age in years and sex. The prospective study material was composed of cDNA or gDNA derived from T cells, B-cell-depleted T cells, or PBMCs. Samples came from the ongoing ImmuneRACE study (first 160 participants) plus 1,254 subjects from 6 global collaborators. Subjects who had been exposed to COVID-19, were actively infected with it, or had recovered from it provided the deeply sampled blood TCRbeta repertoires that made up the dataset. Overall study results and their limits: Clinical and demographic metadata were provided uncurated, with the amount varying by source and participant.

TCRbeta CDR3 regions were amplified from genomic DNA using the immunoSEQ Assay, a bias-controlled multiplex PCR. Per the source publication's procedure: Nucleated cell counts per sample were estimated from amplification of reference gene primers within the assay. To quantify the absolute abundance of each unique TCRbeta CDR3 rearrangement, sequence reads were collapsed and filtered. For each sample, productive Simpson clonality was calculated by taking the square root of Simpson's diversity index across productive rearrangements. Imported from immuneACCESS, the table was reduced by TCRdb to in-frame sequences with V and J called. These copies leave out some clones; in studies compared against another copy, an unresolved V gene accounts for under half, and the cause of the remainder is not known. V and J calls and clone size are given by that table; D and trimming were obtained from the DNA. This sample has around 400,000 clones in its table, and over 75% of those were observed once. Clones ranked in the top ten supply roughly 1.4% of the sample.

Participants in the prospective study were enrolled through a virtual design, were aged roughly 18 to 100 years, and lived in approximately 24 United States geographic areas. In the prospective study, participants were assigned to cohorts based on the clinical history participants reported in a screening survey and a study questionnaire. Exposed participants were defined as having been in contact with someone with a PCR-confirmed or clinician-diagnosed COVID-19 case within 2 weeks of study entry. Each participant in the prospective study had whole blood, serum and a nasopharyngeal or oropharyngeal swab collected by mobile phlebotomists. Over a roughly 2-month period, participants in the prospective study had the option of providing additional blood draws and questionnaires. Before DNA extraction, blood samples from the prospective study were shipped at room temperature or frozen. This sequence originates from a woman aged 18-29 years who had been exposed to COVID-19. Source material: PBMCs or T cells enriched from blood (not recorded which).

The nucleotides read TGTGCCAGCAGCCGAATTGGGGCAGGTAGGGCTTCACCCCTCCACTTT. This encodes CASSRIGAGRASPLHF. The sequence links TRBV3-1 (or the pseudogene TRBV3-2) to TRBJ1-6; 5 matching bases give a weak D call of TRBD1. Deletion took 4 bases off V and 9 bases off J, with a span of 19 bases between the germline ends. The CDR3 measures 16 amino acids from cysteine to phenylalanine. Just CDR3 DNA is preserved here, 48 bases in frame from base 1. According to the germline V gene (reference sequence), CDR1 reads LGHDT and CDR2 reads YNNKEL.